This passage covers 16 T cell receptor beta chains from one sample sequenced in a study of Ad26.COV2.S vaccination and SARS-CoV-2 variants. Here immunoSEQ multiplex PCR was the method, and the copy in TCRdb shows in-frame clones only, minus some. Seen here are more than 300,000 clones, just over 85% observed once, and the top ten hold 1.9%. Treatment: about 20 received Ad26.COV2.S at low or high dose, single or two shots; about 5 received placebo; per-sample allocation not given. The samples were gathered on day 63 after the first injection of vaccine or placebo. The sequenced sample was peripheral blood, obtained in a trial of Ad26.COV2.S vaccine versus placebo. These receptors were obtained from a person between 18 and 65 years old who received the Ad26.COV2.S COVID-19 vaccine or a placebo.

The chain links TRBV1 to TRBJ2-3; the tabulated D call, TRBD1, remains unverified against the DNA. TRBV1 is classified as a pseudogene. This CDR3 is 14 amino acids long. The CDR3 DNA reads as TGCACCAGCAGCCCAGGTAAATGGCTCCATACGCAGTATTTT. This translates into CTSSPGKWLHTQYF.

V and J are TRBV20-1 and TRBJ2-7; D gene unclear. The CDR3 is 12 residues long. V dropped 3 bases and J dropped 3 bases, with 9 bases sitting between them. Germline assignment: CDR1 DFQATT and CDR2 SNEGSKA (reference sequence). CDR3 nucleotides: TGCAGTGCTAGTTTAGATAACTACGAGCAGTACTTC. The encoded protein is CSASLDNYEQYF.

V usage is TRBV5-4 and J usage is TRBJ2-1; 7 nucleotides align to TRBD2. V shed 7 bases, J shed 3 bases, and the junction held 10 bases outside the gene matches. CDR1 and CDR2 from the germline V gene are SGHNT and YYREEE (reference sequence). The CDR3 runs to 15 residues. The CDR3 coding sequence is TGTGCCAGCCACGGGTGGGGGGGATACTACAATGAGCAGTTCTTC. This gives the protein CASHGWGGYYNEQFF.

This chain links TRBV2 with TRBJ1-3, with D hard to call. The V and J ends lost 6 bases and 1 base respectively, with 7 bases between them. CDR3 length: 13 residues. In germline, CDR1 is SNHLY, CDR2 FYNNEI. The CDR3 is CASSIESGNTIYF. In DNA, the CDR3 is TGTGCCAGCAGCATCGAATCTGGAAACACCATATATTTT. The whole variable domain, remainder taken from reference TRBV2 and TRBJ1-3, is EPEVTQTPSHQVTQMGQEVILRCVPISNHLYFYWYRQILGQKVEFLVSFYNNEISEKSEIFDDQFSVERPDGSNFTLKIRSTKLEDSAMYFCASSIESGNTIYFGEGSWLTVV.

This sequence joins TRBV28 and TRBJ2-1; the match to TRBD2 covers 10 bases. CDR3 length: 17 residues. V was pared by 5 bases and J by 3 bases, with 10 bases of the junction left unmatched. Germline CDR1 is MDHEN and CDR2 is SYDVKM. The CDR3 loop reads CASSLKKTSGYYNEQFF. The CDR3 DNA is TGTGCCAGCAGTCTTAAAAAGACTAGCGGGTACTACAATGAGCAGTTCTTC. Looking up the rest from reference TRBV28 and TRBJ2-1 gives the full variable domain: DVKVTQSSRYLVKRTGEKVFLECVQDMDHENMFWYRQDPGLGLRLIYFSYDVKMKEKGDIPEGYSVSREKKERFSLILESASTNQTSMYLCASSLKKTSGYYNEQFFGPGTRLTVL.

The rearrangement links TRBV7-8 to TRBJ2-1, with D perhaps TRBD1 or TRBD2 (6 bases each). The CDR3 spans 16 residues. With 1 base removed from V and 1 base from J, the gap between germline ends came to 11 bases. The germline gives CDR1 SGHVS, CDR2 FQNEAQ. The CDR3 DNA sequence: TGTGCCAGCAGCTTAGTAGGGGGGCCGTCCTACAATGAGCAGTTCTTC. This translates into CASSLVGGPSYNEQFF.

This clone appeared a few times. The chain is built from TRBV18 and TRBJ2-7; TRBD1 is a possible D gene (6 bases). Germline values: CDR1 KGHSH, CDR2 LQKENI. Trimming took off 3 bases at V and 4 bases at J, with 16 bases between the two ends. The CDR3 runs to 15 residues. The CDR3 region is CASSPVGEGQYEQYF. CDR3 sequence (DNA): TGTGCCAGCTCACCGGTTGGCGAGGGACAATACGAGCAGTACTTC. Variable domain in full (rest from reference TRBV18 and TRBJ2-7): NAGVMQNPRHLVRRRGQEARLRCSPMKGHSHVYWYRQLPEEGLKFMVYLQKENIIDESGMPKERFSAEFPKEGPSILRIQQVVRGDSAAYFCASSPVGEGQYEQYFGPGTRLTVT.

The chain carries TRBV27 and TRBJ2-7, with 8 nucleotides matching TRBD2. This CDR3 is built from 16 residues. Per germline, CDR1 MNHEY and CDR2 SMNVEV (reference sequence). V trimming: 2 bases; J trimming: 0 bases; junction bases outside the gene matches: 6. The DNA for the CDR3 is TGTGCCAGCAGTTTACTTGCGGGGGGTTACTCCTACGAGCAGTACTTC. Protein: CASSLLAGGYSYEQYF.

The CDR3 coding sequence is TGTGCCAGCAGCCGTCGGGGTAAGACAGGGGGAACCTACGAGCAGTACTTC. It yields the protein CASSRRGKTGGTYEQYF. V usage is TRBV3-1 (or the pseudogene TRBV3-2) and J usage is TRBJ2-7; 9 bases agree with TRBD1. The CDR3 extends over 17 amino acids. J lost 2 bases, V lost 4 bases, and 12 bases had no gene match. CDR1 LGHDT and CDR2 YNNKEL come from the germline V gene (reference sequence).

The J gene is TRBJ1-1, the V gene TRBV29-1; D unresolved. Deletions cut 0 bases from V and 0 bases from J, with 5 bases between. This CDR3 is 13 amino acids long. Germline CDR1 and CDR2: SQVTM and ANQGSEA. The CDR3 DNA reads TGCAGCGTTGAAGAGGGATTGAACACTGAAGCTTTCTTT. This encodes CSVEEGLNTEAFF.

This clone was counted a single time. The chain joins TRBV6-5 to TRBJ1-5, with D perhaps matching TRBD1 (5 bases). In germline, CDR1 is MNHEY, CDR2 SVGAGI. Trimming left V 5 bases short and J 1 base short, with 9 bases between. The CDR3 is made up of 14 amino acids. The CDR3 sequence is CASSTRDSNQPQHF. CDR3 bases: TGTGCCAGCAGTACCCGGGACAGCAATCAGCCCCAGCATTTT.

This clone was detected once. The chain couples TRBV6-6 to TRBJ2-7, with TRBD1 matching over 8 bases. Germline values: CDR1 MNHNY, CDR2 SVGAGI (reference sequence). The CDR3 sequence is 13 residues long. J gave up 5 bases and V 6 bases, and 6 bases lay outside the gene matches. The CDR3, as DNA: TGTGCCAGCAGCCCCCCGGGACAGGACGAGCAGTACTTC. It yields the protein CASSPPGQDEQYF.

The CDR3 loop is CASGTGFYEQYF. The CDR3 region has the DNA TGTGCTAGTGGCACAGGATTTTATGAGCAGTACTTC. J is TRBJ2-7 and V is TRBV12-5; tentatively, D is TRBD1 (5 bases). V lost 6 bases and J 7 bases, leaving 13 bases between the germline ends. The germline CDR1 and CDR2 sequences are LGHNT and FRNRAP. There are 12 residues in the CDR3.

The CDR3 coding sequence is TGTGCCTGGAGTGTAGGCCAGGGGGCGCGATATGGCTACACCTTC. Its translation: CAWSVGQGARYGYTF. The rearrangement joins TRBV30 to TRBJ1-2, with 8 nucleotides matching TRBD1. Germline loops: CDR1 GTSNPN, CDR2 SVGIG (reference sequence). V gave up 0 bases and J gave up 5 bases; unmatched junction bases: 8. The CDR3 covers 15 residues.

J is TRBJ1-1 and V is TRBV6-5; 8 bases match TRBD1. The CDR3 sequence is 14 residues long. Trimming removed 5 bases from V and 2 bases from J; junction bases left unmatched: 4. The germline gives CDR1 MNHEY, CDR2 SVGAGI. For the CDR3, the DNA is TGTGCCAGCAGTCTACAGGGGGTCAACACTGAAGCTTTCTTT. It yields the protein CASSLQGVNTEAFF.

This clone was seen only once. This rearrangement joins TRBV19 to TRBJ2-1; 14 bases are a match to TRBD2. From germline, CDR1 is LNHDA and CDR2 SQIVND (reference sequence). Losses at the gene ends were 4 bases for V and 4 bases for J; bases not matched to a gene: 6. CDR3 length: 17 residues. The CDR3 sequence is CASSSGLAGGFYNEQFF. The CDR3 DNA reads TGTGCCAGTAGTAGCGGACTAGCGGGGGGATTTTACAATGAGCAGTTCTTC.